The rows below give T cell receptor beta chains drawn from one sample of a study of cytomegalovirus exposure and HLA in healthy donors. Profiled with immunoSEQ multiplex PCR; TCRdb holds only in-frame clones, not every one. Among roughly 60,000 clones listed, 96% were seen once. Specimen: PBMCs. These receptors came from a woman aged 18 to 35 in good health and CMV-seronegative. Both conserved end residues are part of each CDR3. A D gene is named only where the DNA matches it firmly. Only part of the rows carry a size: once, few, many, or a class if the clone is expanded.

j_call clone_size v_call d_call cdr3_nt cdr3_aa
TRBJ1-5 NA TRBV28 NA TGTGCCAGCAGTTTGGAGGTTCAGCCCCAGCATTTT CASSLEVQPQHF
TRBJ1-2 NA TRBV23-1 TRBD1 TGCGCCAGCAGTCAAAGGGGGACAGGGGGCTCCTATGGCTACACCTTC CASSQRGTGGSYGYTF
TRBJ2-1 NA TRBV10-3 NA TGTGCCAGCGCCGGACTCTCCAATGAGCAGTTCTTC CASAGLSNEQFF
TRBJ2-7 NA TRBV6-1 TRBD1 TGTGCCAGCATAAACCGCCGGGACAGGTTTCTTCGGCAGTACTTC CASINRRDRFLRQYF
TRBJ2-3 NA TRBV6-4 TRBD2 TGTGCCAGCAGTGACGAAGCGGGAGGGTCCACAGATACGCAGTATTTT CASSDEAGGSTDTQYF
TRBJ2-3 once TRBV7-3 TRBD1 TGTGCCAGCAGCCCTAACAGGGGGGATACGCAGTATTTT CASSPNRGDTQYF
TRBJ2-2 NA TRBV11-3 TRBD1 TGTGCCAGCAGCCCCGGACAGGGCGGTTGGACCGGGGAGCTGTTTTTT CASSPGQGGWTGELFF
TRBJ2-3 NA TRBV9 TRBD2 TGTGCCAGCACCCGACTGGGACTAGATACAGATACGCAGTATTTT CASTRLGLDTDTQYF
TRBJ2-3 NA TRBV6-4 TRBD2 TGTGCCAGCAGTGACTCCGGGACTAGCGCAGATACGCAGTATTTT CASSDSGTSADTQYF
TRBJ2-1 NA TRBV30 TRBD2 TGTGCCTGGGTAGCGGGAGTATTGAACAATGAGCAGTTCTTC CAWVAGVLNNEQFF
TRBJ2-1 NA TRBV28 TRBD2 TGTGCCAGCACACTAGCGGGAGCCTACAATGAGCAGTTCTTC CASTLAGAYNEQFF
TRBJ2-3 NA TRBV28 NA TGTGCCAGCACCCCGTGGGGGGTGGCAGATACGCAGTATTTT CASTPWGVADTQYF
TRBJ2-2 NA TRBV5-4 TRBD1 TGTGCCAGCAGCCCACAGGGGCCACCCACCGGGGAGCTGTTTTTT CASSPQGPPTGELFF
TRBJ1-5 NA TRBV7-2 NA TGTGCCAGCAGCTTAAGCCCCGGGCAGCCCCAGCATTTT CASSLSPGQPQHF
TRBJ1-1 NA TRBV5-6 TRBD1 TGTGCCAGCAGCCAGGGGGTATGGGCTGAAGCTTTCTTT CASSQGVWAEAFF
TRBJ1-1 NA TRBV5-4 NA TGTGCCAGCAGCCCCGGGGGGACTGAAGCTTTCTTT CASSPGGTEAFF
TRBJ2-5 NA TRBV5-1 TRBD1 TGCGCCAGCAGCCCCTGGACAGGGCTGGGGGAGACCCAGTACTTC CASSPWTGLGETQYF
TRBJ2-1 NA TRBV4-2 NA TGTGCCAGCAGGCTCTCAGGGCCTCTAGCGCCCGGGGTTGGCAATGAGCAGTTCTTC CASRLSGPLAPGVGNEQFF
TRBJ2-7 NA TRBV25-1 NA TGTGCCAGCAGTGGGGCAGGGCCCACCTACGAGCAGTACTTC CASSGAGPTYEQYF
TRBJ2-5 NA TRBV5-4 TRBD2 TGTGCCAGCAGCCCCATGGGGGGGGAATCTCAAGAGACCCAGTACTTC CASSPMGGESQETQYF
TRBJ2-7 NA TRBV11-2 TRBD2 TGTGCCAGCAGCCCCAGGCCTAGCGGGAGGGGCGAGCAGTACTTC CASSPRPSGRGEQYF
TRBJ2-7 NA TRBV14 TRBD2 TGTGCCAGCAGCCAACTCACCGGACTAGCGGGAGCCTACGAGCAGTACTTC CASSQLTGLAGAYEQYF
TRBJ1-1 NA TRBV19 TRBD1 TGTGCCAGTTCTCCGGGACAGAGGGGACGGAGGAACACTGAAGCTTTCTTT CASSPGQRGRRNTEAFF
TRBJ2-7 NA TRBV27 NA TGTGCCAGCAGTCCCTATGGGCAGGTGGCCTACGAGCAGTACTTC CASSPYGQVAYEQYF
TRBJ2-5 NA TRBV2 TRBD2 TGTGCCAGCAGTGTGGGACTAGCGGGAGCCCCGGAGACCCAGTACTTC CASSVGLAGAPETQYF
TRBJ1-2 NA TRBV11-2 NA TGTGCCAGCAGCTTAGGCCCCGGGTACTATGGCTACACCTTC CASSLGPGYYGYTF
TRBJ2-7 NA TRBV7-3 NA TGTGCCAGCAGTATCACCGCCGGCTCCTACGAGCAGTACTTC CASSITAGSYEQYF